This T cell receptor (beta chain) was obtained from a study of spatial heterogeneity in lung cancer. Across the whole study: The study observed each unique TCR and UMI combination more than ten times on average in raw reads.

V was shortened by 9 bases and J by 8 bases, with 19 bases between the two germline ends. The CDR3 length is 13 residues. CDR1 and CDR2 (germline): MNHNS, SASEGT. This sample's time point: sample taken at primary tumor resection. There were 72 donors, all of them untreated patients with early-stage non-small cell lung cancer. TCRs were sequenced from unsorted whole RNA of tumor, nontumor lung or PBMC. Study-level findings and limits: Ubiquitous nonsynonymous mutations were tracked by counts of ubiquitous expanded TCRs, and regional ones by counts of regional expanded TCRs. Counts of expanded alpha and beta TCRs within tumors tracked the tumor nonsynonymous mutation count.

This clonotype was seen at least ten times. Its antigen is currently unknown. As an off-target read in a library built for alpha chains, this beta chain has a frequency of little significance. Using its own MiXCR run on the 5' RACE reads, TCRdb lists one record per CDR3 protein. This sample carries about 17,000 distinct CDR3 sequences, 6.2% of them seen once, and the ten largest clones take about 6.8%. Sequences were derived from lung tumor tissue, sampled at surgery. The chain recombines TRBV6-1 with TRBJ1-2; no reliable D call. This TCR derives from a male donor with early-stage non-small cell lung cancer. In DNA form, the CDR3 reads TGTGCCAGTACCACTATACGGACTGAGGGCTACACCTTC. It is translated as CASTTIRTEGYTF.